The T cell receptor (beta chain) under discussion was sequenced for a study of Graves' ophthalmopathy and Graves' hyperthyroidism. At the level of the study: Upon initial diagnosis and before any treatment, peripheral blood was collected. Study results and limitations: Stable hyperthyroidism and ophthalmopathy were told apart by a 13-signature model, which achieved about 90% sensitivity and roughly 76% specificity. Blood also contained most of the expanded thyroid clonotypes above 0.001 frequency.

Amplified TCR beta CDR3 regions were obtained using RNA transcripts as template. A first-round RT-PCR used HTBI primers, followed by a second-round multiplex PCR. TCRdb fed the multiplex PCR reads into MiXCR, producing one record per CDR3 protein. This sample has roughly 480,000 distinct CDR3 sequences, with 13% to 15% found just once. This clonotype showed up just once. Its antigen is not known. A much larger clone differs from this one at a single base, so this may be a read error. The evidence that diagnosis relied on was clinical symptoms, serum thyroxine, TRAb, thyroid ultrasound and orbital computed tomography. Germline CDR1 reads DFQATT; CDR2 reads SNEGSKA (reference sequence). There are 14 residues in the CDR3. The V end lost 6 bases, the J end lost 3 bases, and 15 bases lay between the germline ends.

Sample: blood. The sequence was collected from a woman aged 30 to 39 with Graves' ophthalmopathy. The J gene is TRBJ1-5, the V gene TRBV20-1; D is uncertain. The CDR3 region is CSARRGRDNQPQHF. DNA for the CDR3: TGCAGTGCCCGCCGAGGCCGGGACAATCAGCCCCAGCATTTT.